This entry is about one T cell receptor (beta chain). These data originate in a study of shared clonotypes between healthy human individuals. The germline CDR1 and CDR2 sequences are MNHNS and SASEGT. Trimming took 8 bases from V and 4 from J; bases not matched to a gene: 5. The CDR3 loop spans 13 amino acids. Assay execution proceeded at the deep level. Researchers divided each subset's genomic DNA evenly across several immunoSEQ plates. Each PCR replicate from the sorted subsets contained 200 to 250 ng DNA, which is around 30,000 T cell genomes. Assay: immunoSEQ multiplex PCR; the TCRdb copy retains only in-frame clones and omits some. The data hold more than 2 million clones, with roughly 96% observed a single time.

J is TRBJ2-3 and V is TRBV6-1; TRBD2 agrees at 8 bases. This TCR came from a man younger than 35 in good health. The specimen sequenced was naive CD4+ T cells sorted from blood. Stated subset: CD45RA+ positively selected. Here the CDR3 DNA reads TGTGCCAGCCTATCGGGGGGGCCAGATACGCAGTATTTT. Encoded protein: CASLSGGPDTQYF.